This note documents a single TCR beta chain sequence. TCRdb keeps only in-frame clones here, not all; method: immunoSEQ multiplex PCR. The profile shows about 200,000 clones, approximately 94% of them singletons. The sample belongs to a study of blood T cell repertoires in COVID-19. Germline V gives CDR1 MNHEY, CDR2 SMNVEV (reference sequence). V gave up 5 bases and J gave up 0 bases, with 7 bases separating them. The CDR3 spans 13 residues. The chain combines TRBV27 with TRBJ1-1; D uncertain. Sequencing was done on a sample of peripheral blood. This clonotype was sampled from a man aged 25-45 years with COVID-19, enrolled during active disease. In DNA form, the CDR3 reads TGTGCCAGCAGTCCAGAAATGAACACTGAAGCTTTCTTT. Translating it yields CASSPEMNTEAFF.